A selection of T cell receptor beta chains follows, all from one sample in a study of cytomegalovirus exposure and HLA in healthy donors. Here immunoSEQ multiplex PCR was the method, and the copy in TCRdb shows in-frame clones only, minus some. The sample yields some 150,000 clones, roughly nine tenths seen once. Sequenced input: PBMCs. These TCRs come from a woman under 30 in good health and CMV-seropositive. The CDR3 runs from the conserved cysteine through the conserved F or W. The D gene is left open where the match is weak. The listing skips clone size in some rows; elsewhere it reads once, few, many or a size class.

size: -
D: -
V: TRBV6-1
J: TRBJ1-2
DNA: TGTGCCAGCAGTGAACAACTCCGAGTTAGTTATGGCTACACCTTC
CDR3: CASSEQLRVSYGYTF

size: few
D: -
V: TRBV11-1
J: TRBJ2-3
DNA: TGTGCCAGCAGCTTCTCAGATACGCAGTATTTT
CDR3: CASSFSDTQYF

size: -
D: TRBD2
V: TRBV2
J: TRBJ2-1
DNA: TGTGCCAGCCCCGCCAGCGGGGGCCCCTTAAATGAGCAGTTCTTC
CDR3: CASPASGGPLNEQFF

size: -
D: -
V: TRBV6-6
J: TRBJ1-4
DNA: TGTGCCAGCTTCGGGTCCGTTTCAATCACTAATGAAAAACTGTTTTTT
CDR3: CASFGSVSITNEKLFF

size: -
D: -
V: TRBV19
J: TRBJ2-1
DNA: TGTGCCAGTAGTATAGTAGGGACTGGCTACAATGAGCAGTTCTTC
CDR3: CASSIVGTGYNEQFF

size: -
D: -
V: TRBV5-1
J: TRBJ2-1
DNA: TGCGCCAGCAGCACATATACCAGCGCCGATGAGCAGTTCTTC
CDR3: CASSTYTSADEQFF

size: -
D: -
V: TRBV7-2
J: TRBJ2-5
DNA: TGTGCCAGCAGCCCAGGATTCCAAGAGACCCAGTACTTC
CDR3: CASSPGFQETQYF

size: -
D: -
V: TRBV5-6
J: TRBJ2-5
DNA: TGTGCCAGCAGCTTACACTCCGGGGCTCGGGGGAAGAGGGCCCAGTACTTC
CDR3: CASSLHSGARGKRAQYF

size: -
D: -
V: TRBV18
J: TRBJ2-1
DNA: TGTGCCAGCTACTCGGGAAAGGGAGGCAATGAGCAGTTCTTC
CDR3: CASYSGKGGNEQFF

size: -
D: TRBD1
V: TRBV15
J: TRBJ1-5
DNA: TGTGCCACCAGCGGCCCGGACAGGGCCTTCAATCAGCCCCAGCATTTT
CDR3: CATSGPDRAFNQPQHF

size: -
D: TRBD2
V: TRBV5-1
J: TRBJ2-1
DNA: TGCGCCAGCAGCTTGGGAGACCCAGCGGGGACTTATGAGCAGTTCTTC
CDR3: CASSLGDPAGTYEQFF

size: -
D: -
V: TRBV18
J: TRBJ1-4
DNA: TGTGCCAGCTCACCCTCAGGTGAAAAACTGTTTTTT
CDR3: CASSPSGEKLFF

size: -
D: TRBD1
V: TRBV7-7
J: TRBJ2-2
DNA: TGTGCCAGCAGCCCTAGGACAGGGTGGACGACCGGGGAGCTGTTTTTT
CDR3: CASSPRTGWTTGELFF

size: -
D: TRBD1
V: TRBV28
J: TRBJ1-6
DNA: TGTGCCAGCAGTTTTCGGGGGGGGACAGGGGTTAATTCACCCCTCCACTTT
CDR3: CASSFRGGTGVNSPLHF

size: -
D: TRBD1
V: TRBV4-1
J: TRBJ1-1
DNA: TGCGCCAGCAGCCCCCACGACAGGGCAGGTACTGAAGCTTTCTTT
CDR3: CASSPHDRAGTEAFF

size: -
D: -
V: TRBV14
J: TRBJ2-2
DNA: TGTGCCAGCAGCCCCTACGGGGTTCACGGGGAGCTGTTTTTT
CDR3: CASSPYGVHGELFF

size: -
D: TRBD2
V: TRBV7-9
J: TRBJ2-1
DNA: TGTGCCAGCAGCTTAGGCCATATGGGGACCGGGACTAGAAATGAGCAGTTCTTC
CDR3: CASSLGHMGTGTRNEQFF

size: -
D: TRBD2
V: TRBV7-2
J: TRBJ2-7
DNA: TGTGCCAGCAGCCGTCCGAAAGGGCTAGCGGGCGCCTCCTCCTACGAGCAGTACTTC
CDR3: CASSRPKGLAGASSYEQYF

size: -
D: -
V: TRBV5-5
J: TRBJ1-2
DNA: TGTGCCAGCAGCTTAGAGGCCACAGGTCCCTATGGCTACACCTTC
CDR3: CASSLEATGPYGYTF

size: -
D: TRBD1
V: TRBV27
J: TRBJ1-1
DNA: TGTGCCAGCAGTCTTGGACAGGGGACGAAGAACACTGAAGCTTTCTTT
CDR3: CASSLGQGTKNTEAFF

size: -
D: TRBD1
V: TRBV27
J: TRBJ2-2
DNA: TGTGCCAGCAGTTTCCCCGGACAGGTTAACACCGGGGAGCTGTTTTTT
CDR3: CASSFPGQVNTGELFF

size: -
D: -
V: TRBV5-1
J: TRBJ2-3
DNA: TGCGCCAGCAGCTTGGGCCGGGACACAGATACGCAGTATTTT
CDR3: CASSLGRDTDTQYF

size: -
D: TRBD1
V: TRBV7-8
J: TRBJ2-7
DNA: TGTGCCAGCAGCTTCCCGCTGGGACAGACGTTGGTGGATGAGCAGTACTTC
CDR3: CASSFPLGQTLVDEQYF

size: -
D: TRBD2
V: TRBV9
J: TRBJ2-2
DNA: TGTGCCAGCAGCGTAGAGGGACTAGCGACCGGGGAGCTGTTTTTT
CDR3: CASSVEGLATGELFF

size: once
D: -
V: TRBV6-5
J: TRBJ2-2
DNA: TGTGCCAGCAGTTACAGCCAGGTTAACACCGGGGAGCTGTTTTTT
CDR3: CASSYSQVNTGELFF

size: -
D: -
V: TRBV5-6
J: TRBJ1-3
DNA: TGTGCCAGCAGCGACTCGGGGAGGCCTGGAAACACCATATATTTT
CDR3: CASSDSGRPGNTIYF

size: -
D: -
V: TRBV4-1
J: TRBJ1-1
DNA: TGCGCCAGCAGCCGCGACCTCGGGAATCTTGGCACTGAAGCTTTCTTT
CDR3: CASSRDLGNLGTEAFF

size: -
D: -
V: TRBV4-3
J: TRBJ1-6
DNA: TGCGCCAGCAGCCAAGGGTACGAGAATTCACCCCTCCACTTT
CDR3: CASSQGYENSPLHF

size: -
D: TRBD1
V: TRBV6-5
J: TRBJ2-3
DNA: TGTGCCAGCTACAGGGGGCTCTATGATACGCAGTATTTT
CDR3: CASYRGLYDTQYF

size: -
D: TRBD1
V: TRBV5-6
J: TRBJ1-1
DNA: TGTGCCAGCAGCATCTCCGGACAGGGAACGAACACTGAAGCTTTCTTT
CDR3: CASSISGQGTNTEAFF

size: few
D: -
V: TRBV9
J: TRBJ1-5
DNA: TGTGCCAGCAGCGTAACGGGATCCGGTCAGCCCCAGCATTTT
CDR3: CASSVTGSGQPQHF

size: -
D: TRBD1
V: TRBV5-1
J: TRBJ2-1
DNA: TGCGCCAGCAGCTTCAGAGTTGGGACAGTCGGGAATGAGCAGTTCTTC
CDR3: CASSFRVGTVGNEQFF

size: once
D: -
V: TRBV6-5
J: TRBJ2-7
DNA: TGTGCCAGCAGCCCCCACCGGGGGAAAAGGGACGAGCAGTACTTC
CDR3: CASSPHRGKRDEQYF

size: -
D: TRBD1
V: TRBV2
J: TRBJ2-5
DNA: TGTGCCAGGACAGGGGTTGGACAAGAGACCCAGTACTTC
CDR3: CARTGVGQETQYF

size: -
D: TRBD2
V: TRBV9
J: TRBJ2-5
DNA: TGTGCCAGCAGCGTAGGGACTAGCAATGAGGCCCAGTACTTC
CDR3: CASSVGTSNEAQYF

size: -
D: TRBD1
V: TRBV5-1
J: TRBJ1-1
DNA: TGCGCCAGCAGGCCGGGACAGCTGAACACTGAAGCTTTCTTT
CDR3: CASRPGQLNTEAFF

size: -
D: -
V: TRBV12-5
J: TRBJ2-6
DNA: TGTGCTAGTGGTTTGCGGTTCCTGGGCGGGCTTAGCTCTGGGGCCAACGTCCTGACTTTC
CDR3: CASGLRFLGGLSSGANVLTF

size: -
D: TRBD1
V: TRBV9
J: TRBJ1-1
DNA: TGTGCCAGCAGCTTCCGGGACAGGAACACTGAAGCTTTCTTT
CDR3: CASSFRDRNTEAFF

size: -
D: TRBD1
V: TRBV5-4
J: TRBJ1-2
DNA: TGTGCCAGCAGCTCGTCAAAGGACAGGGGCAACTCCTATGGCTACACCTTC
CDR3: CASSSSKDRGNSYGYTF

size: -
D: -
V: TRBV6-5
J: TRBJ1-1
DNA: TGTGCCAGCAGTTACTCCGCAGGGGCCACTGAAGCTTTCTTT
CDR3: CASSYSAGATEAFF

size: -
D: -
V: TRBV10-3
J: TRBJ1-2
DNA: TGTGCCATCAGGGGAGGCTATGGCTACACCTTC
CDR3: CAIRGGYGYTF

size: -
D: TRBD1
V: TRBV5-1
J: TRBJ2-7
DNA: TGCGCCAGCACCCCTTCGGGACAGGGCGCCCACGAGCAGTACTTC
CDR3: CASTPSGQGAHEQYF

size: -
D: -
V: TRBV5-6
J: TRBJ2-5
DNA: TGTGCCAGCAGCATACAAGAGACCCAGTACTTC
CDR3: CASSIQETQYF

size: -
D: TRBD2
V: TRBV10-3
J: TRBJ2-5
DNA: TGTGCCATCTTCCCTTGGGCTAGCGGGGGGCCCCAAGAGACCCAGTACTTC
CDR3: CAIFPWASGGPQETQYF

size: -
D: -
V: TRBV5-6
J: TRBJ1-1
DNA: TGTGCCAGCAGCTCAGACAGGCGTGAAGCTTTCTTT
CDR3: CASSSDRREAFF

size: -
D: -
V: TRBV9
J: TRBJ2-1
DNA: TGTGCCAGCAGCGTTTCAACAGGTAGTGGGCATGAGCAGTTCTTC
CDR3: CASSVSTGSGHEQFF

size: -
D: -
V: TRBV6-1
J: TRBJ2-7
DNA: TGTGCCAGCAGTGAAGAGGGGTACGCCCGCTACGAGCAGTACTTC
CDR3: CASSEEGYARYEQYF

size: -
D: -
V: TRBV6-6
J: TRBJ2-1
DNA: TGTGCCAGCAGGATCACAGGGGAGGTAAATGAGCAGTTCTTC
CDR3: CASRITGEVNEQFF

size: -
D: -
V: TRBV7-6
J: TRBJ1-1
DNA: TGTGCCAGCAGCTCCCCCGGAGGGGACGCTTTCTTT
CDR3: CASSSPGGDAFF

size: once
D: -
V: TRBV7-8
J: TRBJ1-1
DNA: TGTGCCAGCAGCTTGGAGTCAAACACTGAAGCTTTCTTT
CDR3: CASSLESNTEAFF

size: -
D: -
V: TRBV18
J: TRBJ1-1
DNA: TGTGCCAGCTCACCAGCGAACGGGGGAGGCCGCACTGAAGCTTTCTTT
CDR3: CASSPANGGGRTEAFF

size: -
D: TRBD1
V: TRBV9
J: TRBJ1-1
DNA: TGTGCCAGCAGCGTAACAGGGGCAAACACTGAAGCTTTCTTT
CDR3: CASSVTGANTEAFF

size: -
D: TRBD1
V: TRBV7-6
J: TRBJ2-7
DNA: TGTGCCAGCAGCTCAACCGGGACAGATCTCTACGAGCAGTACTTC
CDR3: CASSSTGTDLYEQYF

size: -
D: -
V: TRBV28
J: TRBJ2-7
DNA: TGTGCCAGCAGTTTTTGGGCAGGGGATAGCGACGAGCAGTACTTC
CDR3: CASSFWAGDSDEQYF

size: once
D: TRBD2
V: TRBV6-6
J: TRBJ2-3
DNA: TGTGCCAGCAGGCGGGGGGCGCTCACAGATACGCAGTATTTT
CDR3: CASRRGALTDTQYF

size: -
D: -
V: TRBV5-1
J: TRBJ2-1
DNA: TGCGCCAGCAGCTTGGTTTCAGGGTACAATGAGCAGTTCTTC
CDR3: CASSLVSGYNEQFF

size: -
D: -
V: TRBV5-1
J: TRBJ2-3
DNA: TGCGCCAGCAGCTTCCCGACGGTGACTAGCACAGATACGCAGTATTTT
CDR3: CASSFPTVTSTDTQYF

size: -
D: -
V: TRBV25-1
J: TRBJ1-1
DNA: TGTGCCAGCAGCGACCCACACACAGGACACACTGAAGCTTTCTTT
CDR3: CASSDPHTGHTEAFF

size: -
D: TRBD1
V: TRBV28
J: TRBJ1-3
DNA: TGTGCCAGCAGTCTTACAGGGGGAGGAAACACCATATATTTT
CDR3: CASSLTGGGNTIYF

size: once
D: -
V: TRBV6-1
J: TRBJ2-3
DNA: TGTGCCAGCAGTGAAGCGTGGACAGGCACAGATACGCAGTATTTT
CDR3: CASSEAWTGTDTQYF